The entry that follows covers one T cell receptor beta chain sequence. The antigen it binds to is not known. There are no base qualities to consult, and no much larger clone falls within one base. The data are from a study of post-analysis software for immune sequencing data (dated by TCRdb to about 2015). For the study in its entirety: The recorded disease courses included relapsing-remitting, secondary progressive and progressive-relapsing multiple sclerosis, and some patients had no subtype annotation. The patient repertoires were compared against 11 previously published healthy control repertoires obtained from donors aged about 6 to 27 years. A subset of samples was prepared in parallel using single-end sample barcoding, then pooled and co-amplified after Illumina adapter ligation.

To demonstrate the VDJtools post-analysis software, TCR beta repertoires were profiled from the peripheral blood of roughly 12 young patients with multiple sclerosis. The multiple sclerosis patients were children and adolescents ranging in age from roughly 6 to 15 years. General findings and caveats noted by the study authors: The control group was slightly older than the multiple sclerosis patient group. Direct clustering with F measure showed strong co-clustering of samples prepared in the same batch, prompting a batch-effect correction. Normalized Chao1 diversity was significantly lower in multiple sclerosis patients than controls, suggesting substantial peripheral T-cell clonal expansion.

The library was produced with PCR. The listed sequencing device is Illumina HiSeq 2500. Unique molecular identifiers were incorporated into TCR beta cDNA libraries to reduce PCR and sequencing biases. Every 1 to 10 million input T cells yielded roughly 500,000 cDNA molecules, meaning each molecule approximated one T cell. The patient libraries were prepared and sequenced using the same protocol as the earlier healthy control dataset. Samples belonging to the same batch were prepared together, multiplexed and sequenced on a shared HiSeq lane. The study's processing was this. MIGEC handled the raw barcoded reads, throwing out single-read molecular identifier groups before consensus assembly and CDR3 extraction. Clonotype tables were post-analysed with VDJtools, and diversity was normalized by down-sampling all datasets to the smallest sample size. To correct batch-related cross-sample contamination, repertoire overlap clustering matched CDR3 amino acid sequences but not nucleotide sequences. Through fastp at Q25 and MiXCR, TCRdb rebuilt clones from the public reads, retaining in-frame beta chains. Every distinct CDR3 protein forms one entry, paired with its most common genes and DNA. None of the V and J calls come from the authors' own analysis; TCRdb made them. Recorded for this sample are about 620,000 distinct CDR3 sequences; 44% of them occurred a single time. 1.5% to 2% of the sample goes to the ten largest clones.

This receptor was taken from a girl aged 5-17 years with multiple sclerosis. The sample was blood.

The CDR3 protein is CASSLEELPGNEQFF. The nucleotide sequence reads as follows: TGTGCCAGCAGTCTGGAGGAGCTCCCTGGGAATGAGCAGTTCTTC. The chain uses TRBV12-3 or TRBV12-4 and TRBJ2-1; tentative D gene TRBD2, with 5 bases matching. V loses 5 bases of germline sequence and J loses 7 bases, and the interval between the two ends is 18 bases. The CDR3 holds 15 amino acids from the cysteine to the phenylalanine. Just the 45-base CDR3 DNA is kept, in frame starting at base 1.